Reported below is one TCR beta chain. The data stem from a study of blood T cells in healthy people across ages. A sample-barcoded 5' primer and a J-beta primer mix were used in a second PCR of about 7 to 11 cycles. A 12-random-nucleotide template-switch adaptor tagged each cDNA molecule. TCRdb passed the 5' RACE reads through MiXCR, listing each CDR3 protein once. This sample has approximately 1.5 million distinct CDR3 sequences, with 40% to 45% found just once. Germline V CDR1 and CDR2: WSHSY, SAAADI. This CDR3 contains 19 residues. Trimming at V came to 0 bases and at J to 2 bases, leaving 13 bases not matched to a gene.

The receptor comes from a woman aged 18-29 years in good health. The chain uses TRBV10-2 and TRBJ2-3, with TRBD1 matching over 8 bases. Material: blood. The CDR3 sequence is CASSESNPFGTGPTDTQYF. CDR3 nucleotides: TGCGCCAGCAGTGAGTCTAACCCATTCGGGACAGGACCCACAGATACGCAGTATTTT.